Shown below are 10 T cell receptor beta chains from a single sample sequenced in a study of molecular identifiers for immune sequencing clone quantification. TCRdb itself ran the PCR reads through MiXCR, one entry per CDR3 protein. The profile shows hundreds of thousands of distinct CDR3 sequences, approximately 24% of them singletons. Sequencing input: naive CD8+ T cells from blood, with Jurkat cell RNA spiked in. Subset: FACS-sorted CD8+CD4-CCR7+CD45RA+ naive T cells. Every receptor here comes from a human donor in good health. Some libraries in this study had Jurkat cell RNA spiked in.

V gene TRBV7-8 combines with J gene TRBJ2-1; 10 positions agree with TRBD2. This CDR3 comprises 15 residues. The ends lost 3 bases at V and 7 bases at J; junction bases unmatched: 6. Germline V gives CDR1 SGHVS, CDR2 FQNEAQ. This CDR3 is CASSFWSSGGNEQFF. The CDR3 DNA follows: TGTGCCAGCAGCTTTTGGTCTAGCGGGGGAAATGAGCAGTTCTTC. Using reference TRBV7-8 and TRBJ2-1 for the parts outside the CDR3, the full variable domain is GAGVSQSPRYKVAKRGQDVALRCDPISGHVSLFWYQQALGQGPEFLTYFQNEAQLDKSGLPSDRFFAERPEGSVSTLKIQRTQQEDSAVYLCASSFWSSGGNEQFFGPGTRLTVL.

This clonotype was picked up a small number of times. The chain recombines TRBV30 with TRBJ2-7; no clear D. Per the germline V gene, CDR1 is GTSNPN and CDR2 is SVGIG (reference sequence). The germline V and J ends were trimmed by 2 bases and 2 bases, with 10 bases remaining between them. The CDR3 runs 13 residues. CDR3 bases: TGTGCCTGGAGTTTTATCGGAGCCTACGAGCAGTACTTC. Protein sequence: CAWSFIGAYEQYF.

This clonotype turned up a few times. V is TRBV10-3 and J is TRBJ2-1; 7 nucleotides align to TRBD2. The V gene's germline CDR1 is ENHRY and CDR2 SYGVKD. The CDR3 spans 15 residues. J lost 8 bases, V lost 8 bases, and 15 bases had no gene match. CDR3 protein: CAIRSSGIPNHEQFF. The CDR3 DNA is TGTGCCATCCGTTCTAGCGGAATCCCTAACCATGAGCAGTTCTTC.

The CDR3 bases are TGTGCCAGCAGCGTACTCTCGGAGACCGGGGAGCTGTTTTTT. It encodes CASSVLSETGELFF. J is TRBJ2-2 and V is TRBV9; D ambiguous. The ends were cut back, 1 base at V and 5 bases at J, with 9 bases in the middle. Germline CDR1 is SGDLS and CDR2 is YYNGEE. This CDR3 is 14 amino acids long. The full variable domain, in which reference TRBV9 and TRBJ2-2 provide the parts outside the CDR3, is DSGVTQTPKHLITATGQRVTLRCSPRSGDLSVYWYQQSLDQGLQFLIQYYNGEERAKGNILERFSAQQFPDLHSELNLSSLELGDSALYFCASSVLSETGELFFGEGSRLTVL.

This clonotype came up a few times. The rearrangement joins TRBV5-5 to TRBJ1-1; no firm D call. The CDR3 runs 14 residues. The ends were cut back, 0 bases at V and 6 bases at J, with 12 bases in the middle. The germline CDR1 and CDR2 sequences are SGHKS and YYEKEE (reference sequence). CDR3 DNA: TGTGCCAGCAGCTTGGGATACCACAACCCTGAAGCTTTCTTT. Translating it yields CASSLGYHNPEAFF.

The chain joins TRBV28 to TRBJ2-7, with unresolved D. With 4 bases removed from V and 2 bases from J, the gap between germline ends came to 18 bases. CDR1 MDHEN and CDR2 SYDVKM come from the germline V gene. The CDR3 has 16 residues. CDR3 sequence reads: CASSSEMTHVTYEQYF. The CDR3, as DNA: TGTGCCAGCAGTTCCGAAATGACACACGTTACCTACGAGCAGTACTTC.

This clonotype was observed a handful of times. The chain joins TRBV20-1 to TRBJ2-1; D is perhaps TRBD2 (6 bases). With 0 bases removed from V and 2 bases from J, the gap between germline ends came to 11 bases. CDR3 length equals 15 residues. Germline loops: CDR1 DFQATT, CDR2 SNEGSKA (reference sequence). The CDR3 here is CSARDALAAYNEQFF. The DNA of the CDR3 is TGCAGTGCTAGAGATGCACTAGCCGCCTACAATGAGCAGTTCTTC.

This chain uses TRBV30 with TRBJ2-2, with D perhaps TRBD1 (5 bases). This CDR3 has 12 amino acids. Germline lookup yields CDR1 GTSNPN and CDR2 SVGIG (reference sequence). With 5 bases removed from V and 6 bases from J, the gap between germline ends came to 10 bases. The chain's CDR3 is CAWFPGSGELFF. The CDR3 DNA sequence: TGTGCCTGGTTCCCAGGGTCCGGGGAGCTGTTTTTT.

This clonotype was observed a few times. The CDR3 protein is CASSLAHTSEAFF. The DNA for the CDR3 is TGTGCCAGCAGCTTAGCCCACACCTCGGAAGCTTTCTTT. The chain couples TRBV7-9 to TRBJ1-1; D ambiguous. Trimming pared 0 bases from V and 8 bases from J, leaving 10 bases between. Per the germline V gene, CDR1 is SEHNR and CDR2 is FQNEAQ (reference sequence). The length of the CDR3 is 13 residues.

This clonotype has only a few counts. The chain uses TRBV7-3 and TRBJ2-1; D is perhaps TRBD1 (8 bases). Trimming cost V 5 bases and J 8 bases, with 13 bases left between them. The CDR3 loop spans 13 amino acids. Germline assignment: CDR1 SGHTA and CDR2 FQGTGA. The CDR3 spells CASSHTGGDEQFF. The CDR3 bases are TGTGCCAGCAGCCACACAGGGGGGGATGAGCAGTTCTTC. The whole variable domain, filled in from reference TRBV7-3 and TRBJ2-1, reads GAGVSQTPSNKVTEKGKYVELRCDPISGHTALYWYRQSLGQGPEFLIYFQGTGAADDSGLPNDRFFAVRPEGSVSTLKIQRTERGDSAVYLCASSHTGGDEQFFGPGTRLTVL.